Listed below are T cell receptor beta chains from one sample, sequenced in a study of blood T cell repertoires in COVID-19. Method: immunoSEQ multiplex PCR; TCRdb's copy keeps in-frame clones and lacks some. Of 250,000 to 350,000 clones in the sample, around nine tenths were seen once. The sequencing input was peripheral blood. The receptors originated from a woman in her thirties with COVID-19, enrolled during active disease. The CDR3 runs from the conserved cysteine through the conserved F or W. D genes are given only for firm matches. Clone size is stated in some rows and not others, as once, few, many or a class when expanded.

j_call d_call clone_size v_call cdr3_aa cdr3_nt
TRBJ2-1 TRBD2 once TRBV10-3 CAITSGRNEQFF TGTGCCATCACTAGCGGGAGGAATGAGCAGTTCTTC
TRBJ2-2 TRBD1 NA TRBV27 CASSLLDRVGDGELFF TGTGCCAGCAGTCTCCTAGACAGGGTCGGGGACGGGGAGCTGTTTTTT
TRBJ2-5 NA NA TRBV3-1/TRBV3-2 CASSHTGPQETQYF TGTGCCAGCAGCCACACAGGCCCCCAGGAGACCCAGTACTTC
TRBJ2-3 TRBD2 NA TRBV5-1 CASSLGRERSDTQYF TGCGCCAGCAGCTTGGGGCGGGAGCGTTCAGATACGCAGTATTTT
TRBJ2-2 TRBD1 NA TRBV24-1 CATSDWDREAGELFF TGTGCCACCAGTGACTGGGACAGGGAGGCCGGGGAGCTGTTTTTT
TRBJ1-4 TRBD1 NA TRBV6-5 CARQGGATNEKLFF TGTGCCAGACAGGGGGGTGCAACTAATGAAAAACTGTTTTTT
TRBJ2-5 TRBD2 once TRBV7-2 CASSSRLAGGAQYF TGTGCCAGCAGCTCTAGACTAGCGGGGGGGGCCCAGTACTTC
TRBJ2-1 NA NA TRBV5-1 CASSLTQRNEQFF TGCGCCAGCAGCTTGACCCAGCGCAATGAGCAGTTCTTC
TRBJ1-2 TRBD1 NA TRBV6-6 CASSPLDRVGYGYTF TGTGCCAGCAGTCCGCTTGACAGGGTCGGCTATGGCTACACCTTC
TRBJ2-7 NA NA TRBV5-1 CASSLGLASYEQYF TGCGCCAGCAGCTTAGGGCTAGCGTCCTACGAGCAGTACTTC
TRBJ1-2 NA NA TRBV2 CASSVTGDGYGYTF TGTGCCAGCAGCGTTACCGGGGATGGCTATGGCTACACCTTC
TRBJ2-7 TRBD2 NA TRBV28 CASSGGSHEQYF TGTGCCAGTAGTGGCGGGAGCCACGAGCAGTACTTC
TRBJ2-7 NA NA TRBV9 CASSPLAGSYEQYF TGTGCCAGCAGCCCCTTGGCAGGGTCCTACGAGCAGTACTTC
TRBJ2-1 NA NA TRBV6-2/TRBV6-3 CASSVRGYNEQFF TGTGCCAGCAGTGTCAGGGGCTACAATGAGCAGTTCTTC
TRBJ2-2 NA NA TRBV2 CASSGSRAGRTGELFF TGTGCCAGCAGCGGAAGCCGCGCGGGTAGAACCGGGGAGCTGTTTTTT
TRBJ2-7 NA NA TRBV5-1 CASSNMREQYF TGCGCCAGCAGCAATATGCGGGAGCAGTACTTC
TRBJ2-3 TRBD2 NA TRBV7-2 CASSNRLAGVTDTQYF TGTGCCAGCAGCAATCGACTAGCGGGAGTAACAGATACGCAGTATTTT
TRBJ1-4 TRBD1 NA TRBV5-4 CASSLRGQGDFANEKLFF TGTGCCAGCAGCTTAAGGGGACAGGGGGATTTTGCTAATGAAAAACTGTTTTTT
TRBJ2-1 NA few TRBV29-1 CSVEGTSRGIYNEQFF TGCAGCGTTGAAGGGACTTCCCGAGGGATCTACAATGAGCAGTTCTTC
TRBJ2-3 NA NA TRBV7-2 CASSLYTDTQYF TGTGCCAGCAGCTTATACACGGATACGCAGTATTTT
TRBJ2-3 NA NA TRBV15 CATSPRLRGTDTQYF TGTGCCACCAGCCCCAGACTCCGTGGCACAGATACGCAGTATTTT
TRBJ1-1 NA NA TRBV10-3 CAISESGGNTEAFF TGTGCCATCAGTGAGTCAGGGGGGAACACTGAAGCTTTCTTT
TRBJ1-5 NA NA TRBV24-1 CATGKGDQPQHF TGTGCCACCGGGAAGGGGGATCAGCCCCAGCATTTT
TRBJ2-1 TRBD1 NA TRBV7-2 CASSQDRGGYNEQFF TGTGCCAGCAGCCAGGACAGGGGGGGATACAATGAGCAGTTCTTC
TRBJ2-7 NA NA TRBV25-1 CASSDRGPYEQYF TGTGCCAGCAGTGACAGAGGGCCCTACGAGCAGTACTTC
TRBJ2-6 TRBD1 NA TRBV7-9 CASSLGGQGANVLTF TGTGCCAGCAGCTTAGGGGGACAGGGGGCCAACGTCCTGACTTTC
TRBJ2-1 TRBD2 NA TRBV6-5 CASSYGASGDNEQFF TGTGCCAGCAGTTACGGGGCTAGCGGGGATAATGAGCAGTTCTTC
TRBJ1-1 NA NA TRBV4-1 CASSLDRYTEAFF TGCGCCAGCAGCTTAGACAGGTATACTGAAGCTTTCTTT
TRBJ2-7 NA NA TRBV11-2 CASSLGLATYEQYF TGTGCCAGCAGCTTAGGTCTAGCCACCTACGAGCAGTACTTC
TRBJ2-3 TRBD2 NA TRBV30 CAWTPVSGRARTDTQYF TGTGCCTGGACCCCCGTTAGCGGGAGGGCCCGCACAGATACGCAGTATTTT
TRBJ1-1 NA NA TRBV7-2 CASSLARSYTEAFF TGTGCCAGCAGCTTAGCGCGTAGTTACACTGAAGCTTTCTTT
TRBJ2-7 NA NA TRBV7-2 CASSLTGNDYEQYF TGTGCCAGCAGCTTAACAGGGAACGACTACGAGCAGTACTTC